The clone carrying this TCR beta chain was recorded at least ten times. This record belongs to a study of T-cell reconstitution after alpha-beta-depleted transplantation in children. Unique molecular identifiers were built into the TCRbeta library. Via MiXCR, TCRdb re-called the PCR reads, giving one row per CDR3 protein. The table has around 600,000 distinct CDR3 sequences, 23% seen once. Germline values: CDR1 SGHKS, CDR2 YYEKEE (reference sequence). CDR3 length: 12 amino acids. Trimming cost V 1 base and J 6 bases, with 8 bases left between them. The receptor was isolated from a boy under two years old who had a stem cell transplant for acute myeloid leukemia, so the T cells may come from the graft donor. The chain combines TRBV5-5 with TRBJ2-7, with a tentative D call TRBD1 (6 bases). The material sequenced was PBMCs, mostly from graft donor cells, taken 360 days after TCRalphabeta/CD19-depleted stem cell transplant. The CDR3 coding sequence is TGTGCCAGCAGCTTGCAGGGGAGCGAGCAGTACTTC. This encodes CASSLQGSEQYF.